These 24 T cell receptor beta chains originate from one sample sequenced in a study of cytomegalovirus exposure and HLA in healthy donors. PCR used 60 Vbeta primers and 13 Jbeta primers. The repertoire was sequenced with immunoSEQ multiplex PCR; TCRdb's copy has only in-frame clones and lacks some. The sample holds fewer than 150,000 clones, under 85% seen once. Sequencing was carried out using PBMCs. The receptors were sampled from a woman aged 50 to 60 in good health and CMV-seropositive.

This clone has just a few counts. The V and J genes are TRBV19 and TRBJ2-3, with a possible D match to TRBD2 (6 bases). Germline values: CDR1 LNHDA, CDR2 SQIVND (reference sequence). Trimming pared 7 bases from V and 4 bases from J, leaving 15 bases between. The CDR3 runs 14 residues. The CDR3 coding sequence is TGTGCCAGTACTCCGAGACTAGGCGCAGATACGCAGTATTTT. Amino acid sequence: CASTPRLGADTQYF.

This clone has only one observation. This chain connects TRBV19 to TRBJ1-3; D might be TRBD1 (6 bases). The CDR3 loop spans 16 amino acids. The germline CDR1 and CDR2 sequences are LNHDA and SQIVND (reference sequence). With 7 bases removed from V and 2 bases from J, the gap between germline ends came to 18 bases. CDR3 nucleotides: TGTGCCAGTATCCCCACACAGGGAAAGGCTGGAAACACCATATATTTT. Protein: CASIPTQGKAGNTIYF. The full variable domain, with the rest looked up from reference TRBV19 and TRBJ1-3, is DGGITQSPKYLFRKEGQNVTLSCEQNLNHDAMYWYRQDPGQGLRLIYYSQIVNDFQKGDIAEGYSVSREKKESFPLTVTSAQKNPTAFYLCASIPTQGKAGNTIYFGEGSWLTVV.

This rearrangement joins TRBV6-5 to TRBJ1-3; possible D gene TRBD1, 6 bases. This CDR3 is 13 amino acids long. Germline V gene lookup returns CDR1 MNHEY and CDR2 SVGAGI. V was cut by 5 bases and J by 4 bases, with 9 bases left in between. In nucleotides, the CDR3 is TGTGCCAGCAGTCCGGGACAAGGAAACACCATATATTTT. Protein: CASSPGQGNTIYF.

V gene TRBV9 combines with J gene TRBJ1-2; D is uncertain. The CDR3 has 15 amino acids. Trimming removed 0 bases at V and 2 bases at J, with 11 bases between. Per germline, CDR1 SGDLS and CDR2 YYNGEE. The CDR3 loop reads CASSVGLGANYGYTF. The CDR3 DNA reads TGTGCCAGCAGCGTAGGCCTTGGTGCGAACTATGGCTACACCTTC.

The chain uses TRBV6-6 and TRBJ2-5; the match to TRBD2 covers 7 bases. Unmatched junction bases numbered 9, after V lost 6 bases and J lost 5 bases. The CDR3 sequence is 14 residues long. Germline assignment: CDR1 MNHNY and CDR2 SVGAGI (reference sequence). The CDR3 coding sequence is TGTGCCAGCAGCCCGGGGGGTTCGACGGAGACCCAGTACTTC. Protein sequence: CASSPGGSTETQYF.

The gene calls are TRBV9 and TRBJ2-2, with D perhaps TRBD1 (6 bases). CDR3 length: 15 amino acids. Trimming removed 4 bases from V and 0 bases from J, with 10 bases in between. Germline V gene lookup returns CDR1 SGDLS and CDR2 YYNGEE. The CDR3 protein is CASSRDTSNTGELFF. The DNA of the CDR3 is TGTGCCAGCAGCCGGGACACCTCGAACACCGGGGAGCTGTTTTTT.

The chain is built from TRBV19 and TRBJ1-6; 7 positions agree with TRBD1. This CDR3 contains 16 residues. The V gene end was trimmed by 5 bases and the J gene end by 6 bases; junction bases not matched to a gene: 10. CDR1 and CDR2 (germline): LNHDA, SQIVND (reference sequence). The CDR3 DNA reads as TGTGCCAGTAGTTCCCAGGGGGACTCCAGTAATTCACCCCTCCACTTT. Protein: CASSSQGDSSNSPLHF.

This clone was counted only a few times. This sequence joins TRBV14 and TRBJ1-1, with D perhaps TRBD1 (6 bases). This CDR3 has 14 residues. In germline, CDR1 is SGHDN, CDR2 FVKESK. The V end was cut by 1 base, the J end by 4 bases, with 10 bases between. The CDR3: CASSQARGSTEAFF. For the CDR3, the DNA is TGTGCCAGCAGCCAAGCCAGGGGCTCCACTGAAGCTTTCTTT.

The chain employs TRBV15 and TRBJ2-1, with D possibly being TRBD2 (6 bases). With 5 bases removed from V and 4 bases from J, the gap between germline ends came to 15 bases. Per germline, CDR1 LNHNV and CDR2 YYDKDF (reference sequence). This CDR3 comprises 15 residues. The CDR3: CATSRPGLAYNEQFF. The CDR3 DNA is TGTGCCACCAGCCGACCGGGACTCGCGTACAATGAGCAGTTCTTC.

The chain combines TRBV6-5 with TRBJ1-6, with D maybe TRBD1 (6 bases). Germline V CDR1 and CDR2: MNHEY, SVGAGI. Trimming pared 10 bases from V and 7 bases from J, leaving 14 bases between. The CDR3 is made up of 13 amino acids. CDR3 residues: CATGRQGNSPLHF. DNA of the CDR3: TGTGCCACCGGGCGTCAGGGGAATTCACCCCTCCACTTT.

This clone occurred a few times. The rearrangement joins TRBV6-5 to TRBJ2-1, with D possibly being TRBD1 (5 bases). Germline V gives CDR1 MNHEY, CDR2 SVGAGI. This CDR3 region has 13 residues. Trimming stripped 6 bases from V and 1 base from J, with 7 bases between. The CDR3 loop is CASRGLSYNEQFF. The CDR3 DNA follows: TGTGCCAGCAGGGGGCTATCCTACAATGAGCAGTTCTTC.

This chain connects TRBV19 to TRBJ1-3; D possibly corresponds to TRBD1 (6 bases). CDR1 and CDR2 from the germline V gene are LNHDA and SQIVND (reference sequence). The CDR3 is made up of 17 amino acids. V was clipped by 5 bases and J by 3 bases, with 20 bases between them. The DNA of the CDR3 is TGTGCCAGTAGTCGGGACAACCTACTTAACGATGGAAACACCATATATTTT. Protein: CASSRDNLLNDGNTIYF.

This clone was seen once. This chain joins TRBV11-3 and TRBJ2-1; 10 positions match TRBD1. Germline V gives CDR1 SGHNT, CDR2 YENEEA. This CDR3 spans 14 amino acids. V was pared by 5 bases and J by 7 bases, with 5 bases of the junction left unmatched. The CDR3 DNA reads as TGTGCCAGCAGCCCCCGGACAGGGGGGAATGAGCAGTTCTTC. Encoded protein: CASSPRTGGNEQFF.

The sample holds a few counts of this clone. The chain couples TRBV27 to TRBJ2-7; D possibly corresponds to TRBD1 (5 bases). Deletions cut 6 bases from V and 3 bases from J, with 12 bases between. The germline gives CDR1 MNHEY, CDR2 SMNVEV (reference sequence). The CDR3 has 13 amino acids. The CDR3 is CASRGRVFYEQYF. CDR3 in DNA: TGTGCCAGCAGGGGCAGGGTTTTCTACGAGCAGTACTTC.

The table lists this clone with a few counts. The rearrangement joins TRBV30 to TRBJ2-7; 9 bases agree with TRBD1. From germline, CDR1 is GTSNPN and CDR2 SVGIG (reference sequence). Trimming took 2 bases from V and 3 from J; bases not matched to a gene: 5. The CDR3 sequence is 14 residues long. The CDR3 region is CAWSPGQGVYEQYF. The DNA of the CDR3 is TGTGCCTGGAGTCCGGGACAGGGTGTCTACGAGCAGTACTTC.

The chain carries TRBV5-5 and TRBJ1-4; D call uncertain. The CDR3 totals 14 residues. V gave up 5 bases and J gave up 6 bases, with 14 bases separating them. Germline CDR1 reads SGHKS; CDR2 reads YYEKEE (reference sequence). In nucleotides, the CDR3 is TGTGCCAGCAGGAGCGAGGGAGGCGATGAAAAACTGTTTTTT. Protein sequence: CASRSEGGDEKLFF.

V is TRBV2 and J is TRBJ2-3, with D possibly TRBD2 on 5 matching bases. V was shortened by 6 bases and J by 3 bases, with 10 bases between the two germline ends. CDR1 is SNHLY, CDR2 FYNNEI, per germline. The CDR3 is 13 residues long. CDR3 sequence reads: CASRDPGTDTQYF. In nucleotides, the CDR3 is TGTGCCAGCAGAGACCCGGGGACAGATACGCAGTATTTT.

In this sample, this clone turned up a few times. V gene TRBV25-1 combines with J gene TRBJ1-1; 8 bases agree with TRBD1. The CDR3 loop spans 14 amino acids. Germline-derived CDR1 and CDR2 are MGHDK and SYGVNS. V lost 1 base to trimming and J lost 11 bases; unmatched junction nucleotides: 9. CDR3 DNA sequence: TGTGCCAGCAGTGAATCAGGGGACAGGAGGAAGGCTTTCTTT. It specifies CASSESGDRRKAFF. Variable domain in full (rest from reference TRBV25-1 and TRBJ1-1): EADIYQTPRYLVIGTGKKITLECSQTMGHDKMYWYQQDPGMELHLIHYSYGVNSTEKGDLSSESTVSRIRTEHFPLTLESARPSHTSQYLCASSESGDRRKAFFGQGTRLTVV.

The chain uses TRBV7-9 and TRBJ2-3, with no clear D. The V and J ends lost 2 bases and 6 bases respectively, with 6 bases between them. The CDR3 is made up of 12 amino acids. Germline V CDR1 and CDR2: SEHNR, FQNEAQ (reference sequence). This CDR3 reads CASSLLSDTQYF. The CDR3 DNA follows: TGTGCCAGCAGCTTACTGTCGGATACGCAGTATTTT.

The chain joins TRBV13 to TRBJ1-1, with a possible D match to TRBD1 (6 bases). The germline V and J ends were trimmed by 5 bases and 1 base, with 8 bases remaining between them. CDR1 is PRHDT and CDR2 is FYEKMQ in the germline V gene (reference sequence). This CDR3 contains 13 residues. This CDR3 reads CASSQDRNTEAFF. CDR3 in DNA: TGTGCCAGCAGCCAGGACAGGAACACTGAAGCTTTCTTT.

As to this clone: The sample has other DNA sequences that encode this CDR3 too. The CDR3: CASSWDRGEKLFF. The DNA of the CDR3 is TGCGCCAGCAGCTGGGACAGGGGGGAAAAACTGTTTTTT. V gene TRBV5-1 combines with J gene TRBJ1-4, with 11 bases that match TRBD1. Germline V lookup: CDR1 SGHRS, CDR2 YFSETQ. CDR3 size: 13 residues. V trimming: 3 bases; J trimming: 8 bases; junction bases outside the gene matches: 0. Supplemented by reference TRBV5-1 and TRBJ1-4, the full variable domain reads KAGVTQTPRYLIKTRGQQVTLSCSPISGHRSVSWYQQTPGQGLQFLFEYFSETQRNKGNFPGRFSGRQFSNSRSEMNVSTLELGDSALYLCASSWDRGEKLFFGSGTQLSVL.

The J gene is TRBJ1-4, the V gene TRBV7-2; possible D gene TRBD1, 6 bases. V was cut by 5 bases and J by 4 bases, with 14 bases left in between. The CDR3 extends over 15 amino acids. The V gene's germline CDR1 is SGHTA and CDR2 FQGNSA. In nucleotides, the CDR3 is TGTGCCAGCAGCCTCAGGGGTCAGGTTAATGAAAAACTGTTTTTT. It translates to CASSLRGQVNEKLFF.

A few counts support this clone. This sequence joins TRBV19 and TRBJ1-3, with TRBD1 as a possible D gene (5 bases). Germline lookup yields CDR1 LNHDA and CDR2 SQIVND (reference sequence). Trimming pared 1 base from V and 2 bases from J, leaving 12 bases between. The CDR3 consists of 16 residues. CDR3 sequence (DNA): TGTGCCAGTAGTATAGTCGGGGGAAACCCTGGAAACACCATATATTTT. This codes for CASSIVGGNPGNTIYF. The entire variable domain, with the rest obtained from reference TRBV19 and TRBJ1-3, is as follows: DGGITQSPKYLFRKEGQNVTLSCEQNLNHDAMYWYRQDPGQGLRLIYYSQIVNDFQKGDIAEGYSVSREKKESFPLTVTSAQKNPTAFYLCASSIVGGNPGNTIYFGEGSWLTVV.

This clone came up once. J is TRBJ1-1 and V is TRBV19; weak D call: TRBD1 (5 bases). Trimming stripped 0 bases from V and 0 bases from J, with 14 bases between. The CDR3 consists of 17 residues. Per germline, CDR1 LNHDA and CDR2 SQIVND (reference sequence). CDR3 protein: CASSIDRATGVNTEAFF. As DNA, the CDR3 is TGTGCCAGTAGTATAGATCGCGCAACAGGAGTGAACACTGAAGCTTTCTTT. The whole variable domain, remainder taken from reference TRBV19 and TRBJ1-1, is DGGITQSPKYLFRKEGQNVTLSCEQNLNHDAMYWYRQDPGQGLRLIYYSQIVNDFQKGDIAEGYSVSREKKESFPLTVTSAQKNPTAFYLCASSIDRATGVNTEAFFGQGTRLTVV.